The present TCR beta chain was sequenced within a study of patients and donors after allogeneic stem cell transplantation. There are 14 residues in the CDR3. Germline-derived CDR1 and CDR2 are MDHEN and SYDVKM. The ends were cut back, 4 bases at V and 5 bases at J, with 14 bases in the middle. This clonotype was counted ten times or more. From the RT-PCR reads, TCRdb called clonotypes with MiXCR, one entry per CDR3 protein. Here the sample spans approximately 430,000 distinct CDR3 sequences, roughly 17% being singletons. The TCR comes from a human donor who was either an allogeneic HSCT recipient or a stem cell or donor lymphocyte infusion donor (not recorded which). It is not recorded whose cells these are; they may come from a transplant donor. Sequencing was performed on blood, either unsorted or a sorted T cell fraction (not recorded which). The chain joins TRBV28 to TRBJ1-1; the D gene is possibly TRBD1 (5 bases). CDR3 loop: CASSSPGYWTEAFF. In nucleotides, the CDR3 is TGTGCCAGCAGTTCGCCAGGGTATTGGACTGAAGCTTTCTTT.